The present T cell receptor beta chain was sequenced within a study of early stage breast cancer tumors. Study context: Of roughly 17 invasive breast tumors, approximately 11 were hormone receptor-positive, HER2-negative. Study results and limitations: Most shared enriched TCRB sequences were commonly generated ones. Tumors had about 2.5-fold higher T cell density and higher clonality than adjacent normal breast tissue.

Trimming cost V 0 bases and J 4 bases; bases outside gene matches: 6. The CDR3 is made up of 16 amino acids. Germline V lookup: CDR1 MNHEY, CDR2 SVGAGI. Remarks on this clone: Antigen specificity is unknown.

This normal breast sample came from a site about 1.9-4 cm away from the tumor. Assay: immunoSEQ multiplex PCR; the TCRdb copy retains only in-frame clones and omits some. The sample includes roughly 14,000 clones, about four fifths of them seen just once. The specimen was normal breast tissue next to the tumor. The chain employs TRBV6-5 and TRBJ2-7; the match to TRBD2 covers 10 bases. The sequence derives from a person aged 45-65 years with breast cancer. The CDR3 is CASSYSAETSGYEQYF. The CDR3 DNA is TGTGCCAGCAGTTACTCGGCAGAGACTAGCGGGTACGAGCAGTACTTC.